The rows below give T cell receptor beta chains drawn from one sample of a study of T cell clones after liver transplantation. Method: immunoSEQ multiplex PCR; TCRdb's copy keeps in-frame clones and lacks some. This table has fewer than 80,000 clones, under 90% appearing once. Specimen: CD4+ T cells from blood, collected less than 50 months after liver transplant. The receptor set was obtained from a human patient who received a liver transplant. Some of these T cells may belong to the graft donor. Both conserved end residues are part of each CDR3. D genes are given only for firm matches. Clone size is given for some rows only: seen once, a few or many times, or a class if the clone is expanded.

D gene: TRBD1; J gene: TRBJ1-2; clone size: NA; V gene: TRBV4-3; CDR3 DNA: TGCGCCAGCAGCGAAACAGGGGGCTTGGGCTACACCTTC; CDR3 protein: CASSETGGLGYTF
D gene: TRBD1; J gene: TRBJ1-2; clone size: NA; V gene: TRBV5-1; CDR3 DNA: TGCGCCAGCAGGTTAGACAGGGGCTATGGCTACACCTTC; CDR3 protein: CASRLDRGYGYTF
D gene: TRBD1; J gene: TRBJ2-5; clone size: NA; V gene: TRBV19; CDR3 DNA: TGTGCCAGTAAAGGACAGGGGGCCGTTGAGACCCAGTACTTC; CDR3 protein: CASKGQGAVETQYF
D gene: NA; J gene: TRBJ1-3; clone size: NA; V gene: TRBV29-1; CDR3 DNA: TGCAGCGTTGGGGTGGTCTCTGGAAACACCATATATTTT; CDR3 protein: CSVGVVSGNTIYF
D gene: NA; J gene: TRBJ2-3; clone size: NA; V gene: TRBV29-1; CDR3 DNA: TGCAGCGGGCGTCCTACCGGCGTGGAGGATACGCAGTATTTT; CDR3 protein: CSGRPTGVEDTQYF
D gene: NA; J gene: TRBJ1-6; clone size: NA; V gene: TRBV7-6; CDR3 DNA: TGTGCCAGCAGCTCCCGGACCCCCGATTCTTCACCCCTCCACTTT; CDR3 protein: CASSSRTPDSSPLHF
D gene: NA; J gene: TRBJ1-6; clone size: NA; V gene: TRBV2; CDR3 DNA: TGTGCCAGCAGTGCTCTCCAGATAATTTATAATTCACCCCTCCACTTT; CDR3 protein: CASSALQIIYNSPLHF
D gene: NA; J gene: TRBJ2-1; clone size: NA; V gene: TRBV28; CDR3 DNA: TGTGCCAGCAGTTTACGGTACAATGAGCAGTTCTTC; CDR3 protein: CASSLRYNEQFF
D gene: NA; J gene: TRBJ2-2; clone size: NA; V gene: TRBV5-6; CDR3 DNA: TGTGCCAGCAGCTTGGCCTACAGCTACACCGGGGAGCTGTTTTTT; CDR3 protein: CASSLAYSYTGELFF
D gene: NA; J gene: TRBJ1-3; clone size: NA; V gene: TRBV18; CDR3 DNA: TGTGCCAGCTCACCAGGGGGGGACTCTGGAAACACCATATATTTT; CDR3 protein: CASSPGGDSGNTIYF
D gene: NA; J gene: TRBJ1-3; clone size: NA; V gene: TRBV15; CDR3 DNA: TGTGCCACCAGCAGAGAAGGACCCTTGGGATTCACTGGAAACACCATATATTTT; CDR3 protein: CATSREGPLGFTGNTIYF
D gene: NA; J gene: TRBJ2-5; clone size: NA; V gene: TRBV11-2; CDR3 DNA: TGTGCCAGCAGCCCCCCGGGTGGTCGCGGGTCGGAGACCCAGTACTTC; CDR3 protein: CASSPPGGRGSETQYF
D gene: NA; J gene: TRBJ1-6; clone size: NA; V gene: TRBV21-1; CDR3 DNA: TGTGCCAGCAGCTGCCGGGGAGTTCCCTCTTATAATTCACCCCTCCACTTT; CDR3 protein: CASSCRGVPSYNSPLHF
D gene: TRBD2; J gene: TRBJ2-2; clone size: NA; V gene: TRBV6-1; CDR3 DNA: TGTGCCAGCAGAGTACTAGCGGCCACCGGGGAGCTGTTTTTT; CDR3 protein: CASRVLAATGELFF
D gene: NA; J gene: TRBJ1-4; clone size: NA; V gene: TRBV2; CDR3 DNA: TGTGCCAGCAGACGCGACGCGTCAACTAATGAAAAACTGTTTTTT; CDR3 protein: CASRRDASTNEKLFF
D gene: TRBD2; J gene: TRBJ2-7; clone size: NA; V gene: TRBV7-9; CDR3 DNA: TGTGCCAGCAGCTTAATTCTGTCTAGCGGGAGTCCCGAGCAGTACTTC; CDR3 protein: CASSLILSSGSPEQYF
D gene: TRBD1; J gene: TRBJ2-2; clone size: NA; V gene: TRBV15; CDR3 DNA: TGTGCCACCAGCCCGCTTCCGGGACAGGGGGCGGGGACCGGGGAGCTGTTTTTT; CDR3 protein: CATSPLPGQGAGTGELFF
D gene: NA; J gene: TRBJ2-7; clone size: NA; V gene: TRBV7-2; CDR3 DNA: TGTGCCAGCAGGGACACCCTAGGGAACTACGAGCAGTACTTC; CDR3 protein: CASRDTLGNYEQYF
D gene: TRBD1; J gene: TRBJ1-4; clone size: NA; V gene: TRBV27; CDR3 DNA: TGTGCCAGCAGCGGACAGGGGACGGGTGAAAAACTGTTTTTT; CDR3 protein: CASSGQGTGEKLFF
D gene: TRBD1; J gene: TRBJ1-2; clone size: NA; V gene: TRBV5-6; CDR3 DNA: TGTGCCAGCAGCTTACGCAGGGGGCCCACCTACACCTTC; CDR3 protein: CASSLRRGPTYTF
D gene: NA; J gene: TRBJ1-5; clone size: NA; V gene: TRBV4-3; CDR3 DNA: TGCGCCAGCAGCCAAGAGCAGGGGAGGGATCAGCCCCAGCATTTT; CDR3 protein: CASSQEQGRDQPQHF
D gene: NA; J gene: TRBJ2-7; clone size: many; V gene: TRBV20-1; CDR3 DNA: TGCAGTGCTAGACGGTCACACGAGCAGTACTTC; CDR3 protein: CSARRSHEQYF
D gene: NA; J gene: TRBJ1-2; clone size: NA; V gene: TRBV30; CDR3 DNA: TGTGCCATTGGAAGTTGGTTCTATGGCTACACCTTC; CDR3 protein: CAIGSWFYGYTF
D gene: TRBD1; J gene: TRBJ1-1; clone size: NA; V gene: TRBV25-1; CDR3 DNA: TGTGCCAGCAGTGAACTCCGGGACAGGGCCATGAACACTGAAGCTTTCTTT; CDR3 protein: CASSELRDRAMNTEAFF
D gene: TRBD1; J gene: TRBJ2-5; clone size: NA; V gene: TRBV5-1; CDR3 DNA: TGCGCCAGCAGCTGGACAGGGGGCAAAGAGACCCAGTACTTC; CDR3 protein: CASSWTGGKETQYF
D gene: NA; J gene: TRBJ1-4; clone size: NA; V gene: TRBV5-1; CDR3 DNA: TGCGCCAGCAGCGCCGGTGCGGCGTTTGCAACTAATGAAAAACTGTTTTTT; CDR3 protein: CASSAGAAFATNEKLFF
D gene: NA; J gene: TRBJ2-3; clone size: NA; V gene: TRBV19; CDR3 DNA: TGTGCCAGTAGTATAGGACCGGGAGTCACAGATACGCAGTATTTT; CDR3 protein: CASSIGPGVTDTQYF
D gene: TRBD1; J gene: TRBJ1-1; clone size: NA; V gene: TRBV28; CDR3 DNA: TGTGCCAGCAGTTTTCAGGGGGGGAACACTGAAGCTTTCTTT; CDR3 protein: CASSFQGGNTEAFF
D gene: TRBD1; J gene: TRBJ2-5; clone size: NA; V gene: TRBV7-2; CDR3 DNA: TGTGCCAGCAGCAGGGGACAGCAAGAGACCCAGTACTTC; CDR3 protein: CASSRGQQETQYF
D gene: TRBD1; J gene: TRBJ1-2; clone size: NA; V gene: TRBV4-2; CDR3 DNA: TGTGCCAGCAGCCAAGATTGGGGACCGGGACAGCTAGATCGATTCTATGGCTACACCTTC; CDR3 protein: CASSQDWGPGQLDRFYGYTF
D gene: TRBD2; J gene: TRBJ2-7; clone size: NA; V gene: TRBV30; CDR3 DNA: TGTGCCTGGACGGCGGGAGGTCGCGTGGGCTACGAGCAGTACTTC; CDR3 protein: CAWTAGGRVGYEQYF
D gene: NA; J gene: TRBJ2-2; clone size: NA; V gene: TRBV7-7; CDR3 DNA: TGTGCTAGCAGCTTAGGTGGGAGAGGTACCGGGGAGCTGTTTTTT; CDR3 protein: CASSLGGRGTGELFF
D gene: TRBD1; J gene: TRBJ2-5; clone size: NA; V gene: TRBV6-1; CDR3 DNA: TGTGCCAGCAGCCCAGGGGGAGAGACCCAGTACTTC; CDR3 protein: CASSPGGETQYF
D gene: TRBD1; J gene: TRBJ1-2; clone size: NA; V gene: TRBV5-1; CDR3 DNA: TGCGCCAGCAGCTTGATTGGACAGGGGGTCTCTGGCTACACCTTC; CDR3 protein: CASSLIGQGVSGYTF
D gene: NA; J gene: TRBJ2-7; clone size: NA; V gene: TRBV5-5; CDR3 DNA: TGTGCCAGCAGCTTGGATTTAGGGACCGCGTTCACCTACGAGCAGTACTTC; CDR3 protein: CASSLDLGTAFTYEQYF
D gene: TRBD2; J gene: TRBJ2-3; clone size: NA; V gene: TRBV7-2; CDR3 DNA: TGTGCCAGCAGCCCCTCCGGGACTAGCGGGACCGCAGATACGCAGTATTTT; CDR3 protein: CASSPSGTSGTADTQYF
D gene: NA; J gene: TRBJ2-7; clone size: once; V gene: TRBV7-2; CDR3 DNA: TGTGCCAGCAGCCTTGACAGGACTTCCTACGAGCAGTACTTC; CDR3 protein: CASSLDRTSYEQYF
D gene: TRBD2; J gene: TRBJ2-3; clone size: NA; V gene: TRBV28; CDR3 DNA: TGTGCCAGCAGTTCAAACCGAAGAGGAGCGGGGAGTTCAGATACGCAGTATTTT; CDR3 protein: CASSSNRRGAGSSDTQYF
D gene: TRBD2; J gene: TRBJ2-3; clone size: NA; V gene: TRBV7-3; CDR3 DNA: TGTGCCAGCAGCATAACTAGCGGCACAGATACGCAGTATTTT; CDR3 protein: CASSITSGTDTQYF
D gene: NA; J gene: TRBJ2-7; clone size: NA; V gene: TRBV11-2; CDR3 DNA: TGTGCCAGCAGCTCGCTTAAGGGGAGGCCTTACGAGCAGTACTTC; CDR3 protein: CASSSLKGRPYEQYF
D gene: NA; J gene: TRBJ1-2; clone size: NA; V gene: TRBV7-9; CDR3 DNA: TGTGCCAGCAGCCCCGATCCAGGACATCATGGCTACACCTTC; CDR3 protein: CASSPDPGHHGYTF
D gene: NA; J gene: TRBJ2-4; clone size: NA; V gene: TRBV30; CDR3 DNA: TGTGCCTGGAGTTGGGGGGCCAAAAACATTCAGTACTTC; CDR3 protein: CAWSWGAKNIQYF
D gene: NA; J gene: TRBJ2-7; clone size: NA; V gene: TRBV2; CDR3 DNA: TGTGCCAGCAGTGTCGTTCGTCCAGGGAGGAACGAGCAGTACTTC; CDR3 protein: CASSVVRPGRNEQYF
D gene: TRBD2; J gene: TRBJ2-7; clone size: NA; V gene: TRBV18; CDR3 DNA: TGTGCCAGCTCACCACAAGGCGCGGGGGGCCCCCACCAACGAGCCTACGAGCAGTACTTC; CDR3 protein: CASSPQGAGGPHQRAYEQYF
D gene: NA; J gene: TRBJ1-2; clone size: NA; V gene: TRBV6-1; CDR3 DNA: TGTGCCAGCAGTGAAGGGGTGGGCTATGGCTACACCTTC; CDR3 protein: CASSEGVGYGYTF
D gene: NA; J gene: TRBJ1-2; clone size: NA; V gene: TRBV6-1; CDR3 DNA: TGTGCCAGCGGCGGGCACTCCTATGGCTACACCTTC; CDR3 protein: CASGGHSYGYTF
D gene: TRBD2; J gene: TRBJ2-7; clone size: NA; V gene: TRBV5-4; CDR3 DNA: TGTGCCAGCAGCCCCTGGGGTAGCGGGGTGGGCGAGCAGTACTTC; CDR3 protein: CASSPWGSGVGEQYF
D gene: TRBD2; J gene: TRBJ2-3; clone size: NA; V gene: TRBV27; CDR3 DNA: TGTGCCAGCAGTGGGTTGCGGGAGTCGACAGATACGCAGTATTTT; CDR3 protein: CASSGLRESTDTQYF
D gene: TRBD1; J gene: TRBJ2-7; clone size: NA; V gene: TRBV6-6; CDR3 DNA: TGTGCCAGCAGCTCCACGTGGGACAGGGGCTACGAGCAGTACTTC; CDR3 protein: CASSSTWDRGYEQYF
D gene: TRBD1; J gene: TRBJ1-3; clone size: NA; V gene: TRBV7-2; CDR3 DNA: TGTGCCAGCAGCTCGGGGGGACAGGGAGTCTCTGGAAACACCATATATTTT; CDR3 protein: CASSSGGQGVSGNTIYF
D gene: NA; J gene: TRBJ1-1; clone size: NA; V gene: TRBV18; CDR3 DNA: TGTGCCAGCTCACCTCAGGGGAACACTGAAGCTTTCTTT; CDR3 protein: CASSPQGNTEAFF
D gene: NA; J gene: TRBJ1-3; clone size: NA; V gene: TRBV11-2; CDR3 DNA: TGTGCCAGCAGCACCCATTTGAGTGTTGGAAACACCATATATTTT; CDR3 protein: CASSTHLSVGNTIYF
D gene: TRBD2; J gene: TRBJ2-1; clone size: NA; V gene: TRBV2; CDR3 DNA: TGTGCCAGCAGTATCGCGGGAGGGGAAAATGAGCAGTTCTTC; CDR3 protein: CASSIAGGENEQFF
D gene: NA; J gene: TRBJ2-3; clone size: NA; V gene: TRBV7-3; CDR3 DNA: TGTGCCAGCAGCACGACAGGAGGGATAGATACGCAGTATTTT; CDR3 protein: CASSTTGGIDTQYF
D gene: NA; J gene: TRBJ1-2; clone size: NA; V gene: TRBV6-6; CDR3 DNA: TGTGCCAGCAGCCGACAGTTAGCTAACTATGGCTACACCTTC; CDR3 protein: CASSRQLANYGYTF
D gene: NA; J gene: TRBJ2-2; clone size: NA; V gene: TRBV6-1; CDR3 DNA: TGTGCCAGCAGCCAGCATATTACCGGGGAGCTGTTTTTT; CDR3 protein: CASSQHITGELFF
D gene: NA; J gene: TRBJ1-5; clone size: NA; V gene: TRBV7-2; CDR3 DNA: TGTGCCAGCAGTGTTACGTCGGGGGCCAGACAGCCCCAGCATTTT; CDR3 protein: CASSVTSGARQPQHF